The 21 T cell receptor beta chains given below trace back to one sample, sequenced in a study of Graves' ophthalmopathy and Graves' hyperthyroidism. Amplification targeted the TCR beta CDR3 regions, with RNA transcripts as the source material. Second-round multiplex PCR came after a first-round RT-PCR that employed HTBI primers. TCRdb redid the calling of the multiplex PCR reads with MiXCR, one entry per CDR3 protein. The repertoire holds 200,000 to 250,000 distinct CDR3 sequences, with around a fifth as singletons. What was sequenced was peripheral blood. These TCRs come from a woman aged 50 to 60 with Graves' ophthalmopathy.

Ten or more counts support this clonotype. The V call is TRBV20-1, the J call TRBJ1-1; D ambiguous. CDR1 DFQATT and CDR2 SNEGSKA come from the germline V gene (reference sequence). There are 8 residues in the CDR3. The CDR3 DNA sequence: TGCTCAGGCCCTGAAGCTTTCTTT. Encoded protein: CSGPEAFF.

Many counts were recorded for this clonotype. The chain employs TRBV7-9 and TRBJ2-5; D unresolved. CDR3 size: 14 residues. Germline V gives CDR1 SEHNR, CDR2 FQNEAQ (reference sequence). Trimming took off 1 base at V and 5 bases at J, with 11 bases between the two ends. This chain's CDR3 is CASSLVDRGETQYF. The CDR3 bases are TGTGCCAGCAGCTTAGTTGATCGAGGCGAGACCCAGTACTTC.

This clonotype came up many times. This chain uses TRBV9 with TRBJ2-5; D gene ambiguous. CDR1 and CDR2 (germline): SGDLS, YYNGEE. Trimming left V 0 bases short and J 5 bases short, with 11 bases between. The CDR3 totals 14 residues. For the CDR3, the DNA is TGTGCCAGCAGCGTAGGTCCTAGTTCGGAGACCCAGTACTTC. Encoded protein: CASSVGPSSETQYF. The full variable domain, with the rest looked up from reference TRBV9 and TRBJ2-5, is DSGVTQTPKHLITATGQRVTLRCSPRSGDLSVYWYQQSLDQGLQFLIQYYNGEERAKGNILERFSAQQFPDLHSELNLSSLELGDSALYFCASSVGPSSETQYFGPGTRLLVL.

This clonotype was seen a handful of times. DNA for the CDR3: TGTGCCTGGAGGACGGACGGAGGGGTGGAGACCCAGTACTTC. The encoded protein is CAWRTDGGVETQYF. The rearrangement uses TRBV30 and TRBJ2-5; the D gene is possibly TRBD2 (6 bases). With 3 bases removed from V and 5 bases from J, the gap between germline ends came to 16 bases. This CDR3 region has 14 residues. Germline CDR1 GTSNPN, CDR2 SVGIG (reference sequence).

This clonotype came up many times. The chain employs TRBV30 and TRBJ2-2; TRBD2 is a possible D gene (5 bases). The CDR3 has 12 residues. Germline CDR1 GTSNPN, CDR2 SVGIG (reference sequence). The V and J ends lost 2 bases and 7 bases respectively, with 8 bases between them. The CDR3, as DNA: TGTGCCTGGAGTAGCGGAGGCGGGGAGCTGTTTTTT. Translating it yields CAWSSGGGELFF.

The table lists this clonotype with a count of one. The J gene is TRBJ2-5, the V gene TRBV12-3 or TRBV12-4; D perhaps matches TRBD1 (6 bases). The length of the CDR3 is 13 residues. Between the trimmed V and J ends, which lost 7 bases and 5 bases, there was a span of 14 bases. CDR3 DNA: TGTGCCAGCACCGACCAGGGGCATGAGACCCAGTACTTC. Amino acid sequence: CASTDQGHETQYF.

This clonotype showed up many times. The CDR3 spells CASSLDSPTQYF. CDR3 nucleotides: TGTGCCAGCAGCTTAGATAGCCCCACGCAGTACTTC. This rearrangement joins TRBV11-2 to TRBJ2-7; D uncertain. The CDR3 covers 12 residues. V shed 0 bases and J shed 9 bases, with 9 bases lying between them. Germline CDR1 reads SGHAT; CDR2 reads FQNNGV.

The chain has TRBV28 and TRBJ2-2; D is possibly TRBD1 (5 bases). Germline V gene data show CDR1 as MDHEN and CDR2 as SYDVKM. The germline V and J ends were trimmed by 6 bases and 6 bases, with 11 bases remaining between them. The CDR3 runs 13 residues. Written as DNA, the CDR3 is TGTGCCAGCAGCGTCAGGGTCGCCGGGGAGCTGTTTTTT. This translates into CASSVRVAGELFF.

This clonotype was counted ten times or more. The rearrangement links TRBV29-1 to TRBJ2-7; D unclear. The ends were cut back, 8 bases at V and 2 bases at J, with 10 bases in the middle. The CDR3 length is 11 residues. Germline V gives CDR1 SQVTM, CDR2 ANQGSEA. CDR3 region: CSITDAYEQYF. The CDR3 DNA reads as TGCAGCATCACGGACGCCTACGAGCAGTACTTC.

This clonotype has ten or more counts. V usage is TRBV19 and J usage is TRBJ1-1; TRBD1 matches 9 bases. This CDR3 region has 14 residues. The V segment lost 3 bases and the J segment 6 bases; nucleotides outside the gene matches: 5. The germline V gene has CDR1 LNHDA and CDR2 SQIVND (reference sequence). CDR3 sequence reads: CASSIDRGYPEAFF. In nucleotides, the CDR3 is TGTGCCAGTAGTATTGACAGGGGGTACCCTGAAGCTTTCTTT.

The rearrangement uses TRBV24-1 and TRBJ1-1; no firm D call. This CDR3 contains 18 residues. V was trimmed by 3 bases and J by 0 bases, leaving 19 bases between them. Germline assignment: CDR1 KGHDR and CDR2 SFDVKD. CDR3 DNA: TGTGCCACCAGTGATCGGGATGTTTGGTTGGGCATGAACACTGAAGCTTTCTTT. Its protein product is CATSDRDVWLGMNTEAFF.

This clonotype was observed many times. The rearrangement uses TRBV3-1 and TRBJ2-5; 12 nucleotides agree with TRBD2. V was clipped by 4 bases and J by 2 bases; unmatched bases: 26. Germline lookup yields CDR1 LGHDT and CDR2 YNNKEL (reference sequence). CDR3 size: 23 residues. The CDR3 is CASSLFAKGLRLAGAPPQETQYF. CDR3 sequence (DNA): TGTGCCAGCAGCCTATTCGCCAAGGGTCTTAGACTAGCGGGAGCCCCCCCACAAGAGACCCAGTACTTC.

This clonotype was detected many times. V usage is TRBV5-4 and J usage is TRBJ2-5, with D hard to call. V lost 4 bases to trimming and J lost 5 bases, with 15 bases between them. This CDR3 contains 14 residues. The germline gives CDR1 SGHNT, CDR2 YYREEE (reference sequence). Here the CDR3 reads CASSPAGGWETQYF. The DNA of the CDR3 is TGTGCCAGCAGCCCGGCCGGTGGGTGGGAGACCCAGTACTTC.

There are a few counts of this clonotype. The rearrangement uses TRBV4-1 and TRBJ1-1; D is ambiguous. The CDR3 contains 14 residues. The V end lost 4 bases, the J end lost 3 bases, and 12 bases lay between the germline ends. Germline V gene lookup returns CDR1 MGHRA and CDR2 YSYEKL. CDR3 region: CASSPNEAYTEAFF. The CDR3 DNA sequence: TGCGCCAGCAGCCCGAACGAGGCTTACACTGAAGCTTTCTTT.

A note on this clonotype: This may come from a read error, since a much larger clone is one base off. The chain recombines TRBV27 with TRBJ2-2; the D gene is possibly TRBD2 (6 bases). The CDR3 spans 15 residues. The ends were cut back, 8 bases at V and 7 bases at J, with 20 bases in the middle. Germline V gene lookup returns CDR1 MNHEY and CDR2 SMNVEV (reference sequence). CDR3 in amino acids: CASLPASGWSGELFF. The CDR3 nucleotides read TGTGCCAGCCTCCCTGCCAGCGGGTGGAGCGGGGAGCTGTTTTTT.

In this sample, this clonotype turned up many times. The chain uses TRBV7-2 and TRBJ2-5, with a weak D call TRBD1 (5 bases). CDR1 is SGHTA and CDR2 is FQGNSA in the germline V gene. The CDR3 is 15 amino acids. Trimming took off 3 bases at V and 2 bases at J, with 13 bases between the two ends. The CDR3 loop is CASSFKKGLQETQYF. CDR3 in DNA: TGTGCCAGCAGCTTCAAAAAGGGGCTGCAAGAGACCCAGTACTTC.

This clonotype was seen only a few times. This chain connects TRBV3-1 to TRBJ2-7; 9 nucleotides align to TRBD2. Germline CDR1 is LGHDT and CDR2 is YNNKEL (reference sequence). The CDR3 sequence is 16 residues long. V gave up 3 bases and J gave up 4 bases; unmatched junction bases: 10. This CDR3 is CASSQALLAGWYEQYF. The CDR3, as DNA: TGTGCCAGCAGCCAGGCTCTTCTAGCGGGGTGGTACGAGCAGTACTTC.

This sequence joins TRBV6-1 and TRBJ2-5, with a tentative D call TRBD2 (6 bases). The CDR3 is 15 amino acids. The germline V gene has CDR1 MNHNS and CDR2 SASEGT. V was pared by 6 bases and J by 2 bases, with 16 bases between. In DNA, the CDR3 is TGTGCCAGCAGAAGAAGCGGGTACCTTCAAGAGACCCAGTACTTC. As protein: CASRRSGYLQETQYF.

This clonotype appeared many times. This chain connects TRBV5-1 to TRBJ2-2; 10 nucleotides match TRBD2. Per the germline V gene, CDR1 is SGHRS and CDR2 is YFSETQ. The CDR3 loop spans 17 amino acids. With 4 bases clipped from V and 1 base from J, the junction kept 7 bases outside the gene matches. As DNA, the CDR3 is TGCGCCAGCAGCCCACGGACTAGCGGCAGGAACACCGGGGAGCTGTTTTTT. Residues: CASSPRTSGRNTGELFF.

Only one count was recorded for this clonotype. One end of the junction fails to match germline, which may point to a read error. DNA for the CDR3: TGCAGTGCTATCACCCCGAACGACACAGGCTTCTCCTACGAGCAGTGCTTC. Protein product: CSAITPNDTGFSYEQCF. The chain is built from TRBV20-1 and TRBJ2-7; D may be TRBD1 (5 bases). There are 17 residues in the CDR3. Germline V CDR1 and CDR2: DFQATT, SNEGSKA (reference sequence).

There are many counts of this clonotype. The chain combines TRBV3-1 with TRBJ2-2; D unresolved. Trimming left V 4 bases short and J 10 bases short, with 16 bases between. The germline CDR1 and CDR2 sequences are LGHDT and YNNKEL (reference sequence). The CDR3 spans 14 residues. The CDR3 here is CASSPPLQKAELFF. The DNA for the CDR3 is TGTGCCAGCAGCCCACCATTGCAGAAGGCGGAGCTGTTTTTT.